These 15 T cell receptor beta chains originate from one sample sequenced in a study of blood T cell repertoires in COVID-19. Profiled with immunoSEQ multiplex PCR; TCRdb holds only in-frame clones, not every one. The data contain roughly 110,000 clones, approximately 88% of them singletons. The material sequenced was peripheral blood. The receptor source for this set is a human donor in a cohort sampled during active COVID-19.

This chain joins TRBV12-5 and TRBJ1-1; perhaps TRBD1 as D (5 bases). The V and J ends lost 5 bases and 0 bases respectively, with 7 bases between them. CDR1 and CDR2 from the germline V gene are LGHNT and FRNRAP. The CDR3 runs to 13 residues. CDR3 sequence: CASGDRLNTEAFF. For the CDR3, the DNA is TGTGCTAGTGGTGACAGACTGAACACTGAAGCTTTCTTT.

This rearrangement joins TRBV5-1 to TRBJ2-1; 10 nucleotides align to TRBD2. The CDR3 runs 14 residues. Trimming cost V 5 bases and J 7 bases; bases outside gene matches: 6. From germline, CDR1 is SGHRS and CDR2 YFSETQ. The CDR3 region is CASRSGLARNEQFF. CDR3 coding DNA: TGCGCCAGCAGGTCGGGACTAGCGAGAAATGAGCAGTTCTTC.

This CDR3 reads CAWSSGSSYNEQFF. DNA of the CDR3: TGTGCCTGGAGTAGCGGGAGCTCCTACAATGAGCAGTTCTTC. The chain joins TRBV30 to TRBJ2-1, with 8 nucleotides matching TRBD2. This CDR3 contains 14 residues. V dropped 2 bases and J dropped 0; count of bases not matched to a gene: 0. Per germline, CDR1 GTSNPN and CDR2 SVGIG (reference sequence).

The chain is built from TRBV4-3 and TRBJ2-3; D unclear. V was trimmed by 1 base and J by 4 bases, leaving 6 bases between them. This CDR3 has 13 amino acids. Germline lookup yields CDR1 LGHNA and CDR2 YSLEER. Written as DNA, the CDR3 is TGCGCCAGCAGCCAAGTGGGCGCAGATACGCAGTATTTT. Amino acid sequence: CASSQVGADTQYF.

The chain carries TRBV27 and TRBJ1-2, with 7 positions matching TRBD1. The CDR3 sequence is 16 residues long. Germline CDR1 MNHEY, CDR2 SMNVEV (reference sequence). After removal of 2 bases from V and 8 bases from J, the junction contained 14 bases not matched to a gene. CDR3 loop: CASSLGVKGAMRGYTF. The DNA of the CDR3 is TGTGCCAGCAGTTTAGGAGTAAAGGGGGCGATGCGCGGCTACACCTTC.

The chain couples TRBV3-1 (or the pseudogene TRBV3-2) to TRBJ2-3, with 8 bases aligning to TRBD2. This CDR3 comprises 16 residues. V shed 1 base, J shed 3 bases, and the junction held 6 bases outside the gene matches. Per germline, CDR1 LGHDT and CDR2 YNNKEL (reference sequence). The CDR3 spells CASSQAGLVKTDTQYF. CDR3 nucleotides: TGTGCCAGCAGCCAAGCGGGACTAGTGAAAACAGATACGCAGTATTTT.

V and J are TRBV5-5 and TRBJ1-5; 9 nucleotides align to TRBD1. Germline V CDR1 and CDR2: SGHKS, YYEKEE (reference sequence). This CDR3 has 18 residues. The V segment lost 4 bases and the J segment 0 bases; nucleotides outside the gene matches: 11. In DNA, the CDR3 is TGTGCCAGCAGCGTACTACCGGGACAGGGTTATAGCAATCAGCCCCAGCATTTT. It is translated as CASSVLPGQGYSNQPQHF.

The J gene is TRBJ2-1, the V gene TRBV3-1 (or the pseudogene TRBV3-2); possible D gene TRBD1, 6 bases. V was pared by 0 bases and J by 5 bases, with 14 bases between. The length of the CDR3 is 16 residues. Germline V CDR1 and CDR2: LGHDT, YNNKEL (reference sequence). CDR3 loop: CASSQDGAGADNEQFF. The CDR3, as DNA: TGTGCCAGCAGCCAAGATGGGGCAGGGGCGGACAATGAGCAGTTCTTC.

J is TRBJ1-3 and V is TRBV2; D is uncertain. The CDR3 covers 16 residues. Trimming took off 7 bases at V and 0 bases at J, with 16 bases between the two ends. The V gene's germline CDR1 is SNHLY and CDR2 FYNNEI. The CDR3 here is CASTLSPGSSGNTIYF. The CDR3 bases are TGTGCCAGCACCCTTAGCCCCGGGAGCTCTGGAAACACCATATATTTT.

This clone appeared a few times. J is TRBJ2-7 and V is TRBV6-1; 9 nucleotides agree with TRBD1. Germline loops: CDR1 MNHNS, CDR2 SASEGT. The CDR3 covers 16 residues. Losses at the gene ends were 4 bases for V and 7 bases for J; bases not matched to a gene: 14. CDR3 sequence: CASSGDGTGTFGEQYV. The CDR3 DNA follows: TGTGCCAGCAGTGGAGACGGGACAGGGACATTCGGGGAGCAGTACGTC.

The CDR3 protein is CASSPGTGDNEKLFF. Written as DNA, the CDR3 is TGTGCCAGCAGCCCTGGGACAGGCGATAATGAAAAACTGTTTTTT. The chain has TRBV7-9 and TRBJ1-4, with TRBD1 identical over 8 bases. The germline V gene encodes CDR1 SEHNR and CDR2 FQNEAQ (reference sequence). V trimming: 5 bases; J trimming: 4 bases; junction bases outside the gene matches: 6. The CDR3 runs 15 residues.

The chain uses TRBV7-2 and TRBJ2-7, with D unclear. Looked up from germline, CDR1 is SGHTA and CDR2 is FQGNSA. The CDR3 runs 11 residues. The V gene lost 3 bases and the J gene lost 2 bases, with 2 bases spanning the gap. The CDR3 nucleotides are TGTGCCAGCAGCTTCGCCTACGAGCAGTACTTC. This encodes CASSFAYEQYF.

The chain recombines TRBV11-2 with TRBJ1-6; a weak D match, TRBD1 (6 bases). This CDR3 is 14 amino acids long. V gave up 4 bases and J gave up 6 bases, with 10 bases separating them. CDR1 is SGHAT and CDR2 is FQNNGV in the germline V gene. The CDR3 sequence: CASSSQGGNSPLHF. The CDR3 DNA is TGTGCCAGCAGCTCACAGGGTGGTAATTCACCCCTCCACTTT.

The rearrangement uses TRBV30 and TRBJ1-1; D not certain. The CDR3 length is 15 residues. Germline lookup yields CDR1 GTSNPN and CDR2 SVGIG (reference sequence). V was cut by 0 bases and J by 0 bases, with 11 bases left in between. The CDR3 sequence: CAWSVIPKMNTEAFF. CDR3 DNA sequence: TGTGCCTGGAGTGTAATCCCCAAAATGAACACTGAAGCTTTCTTT.

The J gene is TRBJ2-7, the V gene TRBV6-2 or TRBV6-3, with 11 bases lining up with TRBD1. This CDR3 contains 14 residues. Trimming at V came to 5 bases and at J to 7 bases, leaving 7 bases not matched to a gene. Per germline, CDR1 MNHEY and CDR2 SVGEGT. Written as DNA, the CDR3 is TGTGCCAGCAGTCGGGGACAGGGGGTTACGGAGCAGTACTTC. This encodes CASSRGQGVTEQYF.